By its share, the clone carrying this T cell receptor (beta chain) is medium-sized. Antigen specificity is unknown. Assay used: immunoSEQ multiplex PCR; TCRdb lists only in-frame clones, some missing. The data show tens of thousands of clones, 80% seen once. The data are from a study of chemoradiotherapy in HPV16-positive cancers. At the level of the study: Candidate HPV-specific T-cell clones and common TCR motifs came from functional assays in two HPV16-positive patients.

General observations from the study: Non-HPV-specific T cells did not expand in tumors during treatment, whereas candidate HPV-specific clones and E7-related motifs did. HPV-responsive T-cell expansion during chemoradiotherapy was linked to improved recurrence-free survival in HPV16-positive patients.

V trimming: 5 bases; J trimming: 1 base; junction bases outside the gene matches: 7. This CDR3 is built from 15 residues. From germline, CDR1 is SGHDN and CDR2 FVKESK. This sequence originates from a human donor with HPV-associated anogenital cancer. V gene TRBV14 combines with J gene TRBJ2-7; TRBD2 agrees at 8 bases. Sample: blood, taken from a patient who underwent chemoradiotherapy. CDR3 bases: TGTGCCAGCAGCTTTGGTAGCGGGGCGTCCTACGAGCAGTACTTC. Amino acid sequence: CASSFGSGASYEQYF.